The T cell receptor (beta chain) described here comes from a study of blood T cell repertoires in COVID-19. Study-level background: Italy, Spain and the United States were the sources of the convalescent and acute COVID-19 samples. T cells, B-cell-depleted T cells, or PBMCs supplied cDNA or gDNA.

Seattle patient enrollment occurred during active infection, with longitudinal follow-up thereafter. Germline values: CDR1 MGHRA, CDR2 YSYEKL. The CDR3 contains 15 residues. V shed 4 bases, J shed 4 bases, and the junction held 8 bases outside the gene matches. Study processing details: Quantification of nucleated cells was approximated via reference gene primer amplification. Libraries were prepared by immunoSEQ multiplex PCR; TCRdb keeps only in-frame clonotypes and omits some of them. That table is the source of V, J and clone size, and D and trimming were worked out from the DNA. The profile shows 180,000 or so clones, roughly 76% of them singletons.

This clonotype was sampled from a middle-aged woman with COVID-19, enrolled during active disease. Sequenced: peripheral blood. This chain connects TRBV4-1 to TRBJ1-1; 8 nucleotides agree with TRBD1. The CDR3 sequence: CASSPRTGRFTEAFF. The CDR3 DNA reads TGCGCCAGCAGCCCTCGGACAGGGCGGTTCACTGAAGCTTTCTTT.